The sequence of this T cell receptor (beta chain) was determined in a study of T cell responses to AZD1222 COVID-19 vaccine (dated by TCRdb to the early 2020s). Regarding the research as a whole: TCR sequencing covered 230 to 250 trial participants: nearly 210 given two doses of AZD1222 and some 25 given two doses of MenACWY control vaccine. Enrollment into the trials was organized by age into subgroups of 18-55, 56-69 and 70-plus years, and those subgroups contained about 150, 27 and 61 TCR-sequenced participants, respectively. What the study reported, not specific to this receptor: Participants were mostly white British and included more females than males, and it was suggested by the authors that clonal diversity may have been underestimated. Reportedly, close to half of the unique spike-specific TCRs recognized epitopes lying outside the regions that are mutated in the B.1.351 and B.1.1.7 variants. After two AZD1222 doses, spike-specific TCR breadth and depth were significantly higher than at day 0 and than in MenACWY recipients. No day 14 peak-response samples were available, so repertoires were characterized only after the peak T cell response. In the small 56-69-year group, the increase in depth fell short of significance, most likely because of low power. Conclusions about previously exposed vaccinees were limited because only a handful of AZD1222 recipients were SARS-CoV-2 seropositive at baseline. The vaccine-associated CD4 TCRs covered the entire spike protein, and the dominant responses fell in regions 160-218 and 743-854.

Taken with the paper, the label for time point translates to: about 28 days (+/-7) after the second vaccine dose. AZD1222 recipients given second doses at about 4 weeks or at about 12 weeks were pooled, since spike-specific TCR depth and breadth were not found to differ between the two schedules. The vaccinee samples were drawn from two UK trials, COV001 and COV002, one of which was a single-blind randomized controlled phase 2/3 trial testing AZD1222 (ChAdOx1 nCoV-19) in healthy adults. For TCRbeta chain sequencing, PBMC samples from trial participants were taken at day 0 and at day 28 after the second dose. The CDR3 regions of human TCRbeta chains were analyzed by immunosequencing. Processing in the source paper ran as follows. TCRs in the repertoires were compared against a reference library of SARS-CoV-2-specific TCRs that had been generated with the MIRA antigen-specificity platform. Breadth was defined as the fraction of unique TCRs that were SARS-CoV-2-associated. Depth was defined as the fraction of total T cells that were SARS-CoV-2-associated. Using the MIRA data, each spike-specific TCR was mapped to the spike region that the TCR reacts to and placed in a CD4 or CD8 class. Log10-transformed breadth and depth values were compared by one-way ANOVA with Sidak's multiple comparisons tests. The immuneACCESS repertoire file appears here via TCRdb, limited to in-frame rearrangements. These files lack a portion of the clones; in checked studies, under half of the deficit traces to unresolved V genes, and the cause of the others is not known. V, J and clone size reflect that table, while D and trimming were determined from the DNA. The sample table contains 110,000 to 150,000 clones; only one count was recorded for 80% to 95% of them. Of the sample, 3% to 4% falls within the top ten clones.

In the germline V gene, CDR1 corresponds to SGDLS and CDR2 to YYNGEE. Inclusive of the bounding cysteine and phenylalanine, the CDR3 is 16 residues long. CDR3 DNA only is kept here, 48 bases in frame from base 1. V drops 6 bases and J drops 3 bases, leaving 18 bases in between. With respect to this clone: Its antigen is still unknown. No base quality information exists; no much larger clone differs at one position.

This chain joins TRBV9 to TRBJ2-2; the D region possibly corresponds to TRBD1 (6 bases align). Source: peripheral blood, taken 28 days after the second AZD1222 dose. This receptor was identified in an adult who received the AZD1222 COVID-19 vaccine. CDR3 protein: CASTPAPRQDTGELFF. The DNA sequence is TGTGCCAGCACCCCAGCTCCTAGACAGGACACCGGGGAGCTGTTTTTT.